Listed below are T cell receptor beta chains from one sample, sequenced in a study of technical replicates of blood from several donors. Assay: immunoSEQ multiplex PCR; the TCRdb copy retains only in-frame clones and omits some. The sample has approximately 73,000 clones; 90% to 95% are singletons. The specimen sequenced was T cells isolated from PBMCs. All receptors come from a human donor in good health. The CDR3 runs from the conserved cysteine through the conserved F or W. D genes are given only for firm matches.

v_call: TRBV9
d_call: -
j_call: TRBJ2-3
cdr3_aa: CASSLRAHGTDTQYF
cdr3_nt: TGTGCCAGCAGCCTCAGGGCACATGGAACAGATACGCAGTATTTT

v_call: TRBV6-5
d_call: TRBD2
j_call: TRBJ2-7
cdr3_aa: CASTSYGTSGQEQYF
cdr3_nt: TGTGCCAGCACCTCATACGGGACTAGCGGGCAGGAGCAGTACTTC

v_call: TRBV27
d_call: TRBD1
j_call: TRBJ1-5
cdr3_aa: CASSRDTGDNQPQHF
cdr3_nt: TGTGCCAGCAGTCGAGATACAGGGGACAATCAGCCCCAGCATTTT

v_call: TRBV28
d_call: -
j_call: TRBJ2-2
cdr3_aa: CASSLLRPLEGGELFF
cdr3_nt: TGTGCCAGCAGTTTACTAAGGCCATTAGAGGGCGGGGAGCTGTTTTTT

v_call: TRBV11-1
d_call: TRBD1
j_call: TRBJ1-1
cdr3_aa: CASSRRGHGDTEAFF
cdr3_nt: TGTGCCAGCAGCCGAAGGGGGCACGGTGACACTGAAGCTTTCTTT

v_call: TRBV19
d_call: TRBD1
j_call: TRBJ1-1
cdr3_aa: CASSLGQMNTEAFF
cdr3_nt: TGTGCCAGTAGTTTGGGACAGATGAACACTGAAGCTTTCTTT

v_call: TRBV9
d_call: TRBD2
j_call: TRBJ2-1
cdr3_aa: CASSPLAGGYNEQFF
cdr3_nt: TGTGCCAGCAGCCCTCTAGCGGGAGGGTACAATGAGCAGTTCTTC

v_call: TRBV5-1
d_call: TRBD2
j_call: TRBJ2-1
cdr3_aa: CASSARTSGMSYNEQFF
cdr3_nt: TGCGCCAGCAGCGCTCGGACTAGCGGGATGTCCTACAATGAGCAGTTCTTC

v_call: TRBV7-3
d_call: TRBD1
j_call: TRBJ2-1
cdr3_aa: CASSLRQGTYNEQFF
cdr3_nt: TGTGCCAGCAGCTTAAGACAGGGGACCTACAATGAGCAGTTCTTC

v_call: TRBV10-3
d_call: TRBD1
j_call: TRBJ1-2
cdr3_aa: CAIRGQGAPVATGYTF
cdr3_nt: TGTGCCATCAGGGGACAGGGGGCGCCTGTGGCTACTGGCTACACCTTC

v_call: TRBV28
d_call: -
j_call: TRBJ2-3
cdr3_aa: CASSFSASEGDTQYF
cdr3_nt: TGTGCCAGCAGTTTTAGCGCCTCCGAGGGAGATACGCAGTATTTT

v_call: TRBV14
d_call: -
j_call: TRBJ2-7
cdr3_aa: CASTFTGSYEQYF
cdr3_nt: TGTGCCAGCACCTTTACCGGCTCCTACGAGCAGTACTTC

v_call: TRBV2
d_call: -
j_call: TRBJ2-2
cdr3_aa: CASSEGEVTGELFF
cdr3_nt: TGTGCCAGCAGTGAGGGGGAGGTGACCGGGGAGCTGTTTTTT

v_call: TRBV9
d_call: -
j_call: TRBJ1-1
cdr3_aa: CASSVLTGRTEAFF
cdr3_nt: TGTGCCAGCAGCGTACTTACAGGGCGAACTGAAGCTTTCTTT

v_call: TRBV28
d_call: -
j_call: TRBJ1-2
cdr3_aa: CASSLGSYYGYTF
cdr3_nt: TGTGCCAGCAGTTTAGGCAGTTACTATGGCTACACCTTC

v_call: TRBV19
d_call: TRBD2
j_call: TRBJ2-1
cdr3_aa: CASMGLAANEQFF
cdr3_nt: TGTGCCAGTATGGGCCTAGCGGCGAATGAGCAGTTCTTC

v_call: TRBV7-9
d_call: TRBD1
j_call: TRBJ2-7
cdr3_aa: CASRGQESQEQYF
cdr3_nt: TGTGCCAGCAGGGGACAGGAGTCGCAAGAGCAGTACTTC

v_call: TRBV28
d_call: -
j_call: TRBJ2-7
cdr3_aa: CASSPRGGSYEQYF
cdr3_nt: TGTGCCAGCAGTCCCAGGGGTGGCTCCTACGAGCAGTACTTC

v_call: TRBV6-4
d_call: -
j_call: TRBJ2-2
cdr3_aa: CASEIDKGAGELFF
cdr3_nt: TGTGCCAGCGAGATCGACAAAGGCGCCGGGGAGCTGTTTTTT